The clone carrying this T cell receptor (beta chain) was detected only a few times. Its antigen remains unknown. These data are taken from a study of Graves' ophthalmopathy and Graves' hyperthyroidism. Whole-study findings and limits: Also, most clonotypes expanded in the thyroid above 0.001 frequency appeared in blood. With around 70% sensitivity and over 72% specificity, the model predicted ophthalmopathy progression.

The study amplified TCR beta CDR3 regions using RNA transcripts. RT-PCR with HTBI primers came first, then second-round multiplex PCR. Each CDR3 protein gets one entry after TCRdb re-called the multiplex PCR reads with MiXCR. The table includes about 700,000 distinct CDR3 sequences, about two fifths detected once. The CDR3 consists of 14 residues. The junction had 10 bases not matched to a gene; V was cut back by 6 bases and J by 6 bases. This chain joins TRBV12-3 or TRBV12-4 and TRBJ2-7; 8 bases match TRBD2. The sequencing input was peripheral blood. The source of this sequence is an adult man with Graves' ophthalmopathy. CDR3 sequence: CASRDGGAGSEQYF. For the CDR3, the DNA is TGTGCCAGCAGGGACGGGGGGGCCGGTAGCGAGCAGTACTTC.